What follows are 3 T cell receptor beta chains derived from one specimen sequenced in a study of CD8 T cells in Susac syndrome. Random hexamers were used to reverse transcribe the RNA input (about 0.45 to 1 ug). TCRdb analysed the immunoSEQ multiplex PCR reads with MiXCR anew, one entry per CDR3 protein. The data show around 200,000 distinct CDR3 sequences, 95% seen once. Sequenced sample: CD8+ T cells from PBMCs. These TCRs come from a human donor with Susac syndrome.

The rearrangement joins TRBV6-6 to TRBJ2-3; TRBD2 aligns across 7 bases. CDR3 size: 16 residues. Germline-derived CDR1 and CDR2 are MNHNY and SVGAGI (reference sequence). Trimming cost V 7 bases and J 4 bases; bases outside gene matches: 14. The CDR3, as DNA: TGTGCCAGCATCTCGGGATCGGGGGGTAGGGCAGATACGCAGTATTTT. Encoded protein: CASISGSGGRADTQYF.

Only one count was recorded for this clonotype. CDR3 sequence: CASSLQGLSSTYEQYF. The CDR3 nucleotides read TGTGCCAGCTCACTTCAAGGTCTGTCCAGTACCTACGAGCAGTACTTC. J is TRBJ2-7 and V is TRBV18; no clear D gene. The germline V and J ends were trimmed by 4 bases and 2 bases, with 18 bases remaining between them. Germline V gene data show CDR1 as KGHSH and CDR2 as LQKENI. This CDR3 contains 16 residues.

This chain connects TRBV7-8 to TRBJ2-6, with D unclear. The CDR3 runs to 18 residues. Germline CDR1 is SGHVS and CDR2 is FQNEAQ. V was cut by 1 base and J by 1 base, with 14 bases left in between. CDR3 in amino acids: CASSLEPVARSGANVLTF. CDR3 bases: TGTGCCAGCAGCTTAGAACCAGTAGCCCGATCTGGGGCCAACGTCCTGACTTTC.